These 21 T cell receptor beta chains share one sample of origin, sequenced in a study of T cells in Graves' hyperthyroidism and ophthalmopathy. From RNA transcripts, TCR beta CDR3 regions were amplified. TCR CDR3 underwent first-round RT-PCR with the HTBI primer set. TCRdb reprocessed the multiplex PCR reads with MiXCR, giving one entry per CDR3 protein. The top ten hold roughly 33% of the sample, which has 300,000 to 450,000 distinct CDR3 sequences, 14% to 15% seen once. Source material: blood. The source of these receptors is a woman aged 25 to 39 with Graves' hyperthyroidism.

This clonotype was detected a few times. The V and J genes are TRBV24-1 and TRBJ2-1; 7 positions agree with TRBD1. CDR3 length: 14 residues. Trimming removed 4 bases from V and 12 bases from J; junction bases left unmatched: 11. Germline V lookup: CDR1 KGHDR, CDR2 SFDVKD. Here the CDR3 DNA reads TGTGCCACCAGTGACCCTGGGACAGCCAGGTGGCAGTTCTTC. It specifies CATSDPGTARWQFF.

V usage is TRBV6-1 and J usage is TRBJ1-4; possible D gene TRBD1, 5 bases. The CDR3 contains 16 residues. CDR1 and CDR2 from the germline V gene are MNHNS and SASEGT. Trimming shortened V by 0 bases and J by 7 bases, and 15 bases separated the two germline ends. The CDR3 protein is CASSEASSGFSEKLFF. The CDR3 DNA sequence: TGTGCCAGCAGTGAAGCGTCTTCAGGGTTTAGTGAAAAACTGTTTTTT.

The chain uses TRBV5-6 and TRBJ2-3; 7 nucleotides agree with TRBD2. There are 16 residues in the CDR3. V lost 3 bases, J lost 2 bases, and 9 bases stayed unmatched. Germline V gene lookup returns CDR1 SGHDT and CDR2 YYEEEE. This chain's CDR3 is CASSWGGSRNTDTQYF. The CDR3 DNA reads TGTGCCAGCAGCTGGGGGGGTAGCAGAAACACAGATACGCAGTATTTT.

This clonotype has ten or more counts. V is TRBV7-2 and J is TRBJ2-3; the D gene is possibly TRBD1 (6 bases). The germline V and J ends were trimmed by 3 bases and 3 bases, with 10 bases remaining between them. Germline CDR1 is SGHTA and CDR2 is FQGNSA. The CDR3 extends over 14 amino acids. CDR3 sequence (DNA): TGTGCCAGCAGCTTCGACAGGAGGACAGATACGCAGTATTTT. Its translation: CASSFDRRTDTQYF.

This clonotype turned up a few times. V and J are TRBV6-4 and TRBJ2-7; D gene ambiguous. Deletions cut 0 bases from V and 4 bases from J, with 4 bases between. CDR3 length: 12 amino acids. Germline V CDR1 and CDR2: MRHNA, SNTAGT. As DNA, the CDR3 is TGTGCCAGCAGTGACTCGGAGTACGAGCAGTACTTC. Translation: CASSDSEYEQYF.

This clonotype appeared a few times. The V call is TRBV2, the J call TRBJ2-7; TRBD1 is a possible D gene (6 bases). V was pared by 4 bases and J by 5 bases, with 15 bases between. The CDR3 is made up of 14 amino acids. Per germline, CDR1 SNHLY and CDR2 FYNNEI. CDR3 DNA: TGTGCCAGCAGTGCCTCCGGGACATTGGACGAGCAGTACTTC. Translating it yields CASSASGTLDEQYF. Full variable domain (outside the CDR3, taken from reference TRBV2 and TRBJ2-7): EPEVTQTPSHQVTQMGQEVILRCVPISNHLYFYWYRQILGQKVEFLVSFYNNEISEKSEIFDDQFSVERPDGSNFTLKIRSTKLEDSAMYFCASSASGTLDEQYFGPGTRLTVT.

This clonotype was seen only a few times. The rearrangement uses TRBV2 and TRBJ1-1, with a possible D match to TRBD1 (5 bases). Germline loops: CDR1 SNHLY, CDR2 FYNNEI. V lost 3 bases and J 6 bases, leaving 14 bases between the germline ends. There are 14 residues in the CDR3. CDR3 coding DNA: TGTGCCAGCAGTGAGAGTGCGGGGGGAGCTGAAGCTTTCTTT. This gives the protein CASSESAGGAEAFF.

V gene TRBV5-1 combines with J gene TRBJ2-6; no definite D call. CDR3 length: 21 amino acids. CDR1 is SGHRS, CDR2 YFSETQ, per germline. V gave up 4 bases and J gave up 2 bases, with 28 bases separating them. CDR3 protein: CASSRADFRKEFGTGANVLTF. CDR3 nucleotide sequence: TGCGCCAGCAGCCGTGCAGATTTTAGGAAGGAATTCGGTACTGGGGCCAACGTCCTGACTTTC.

Many counts were recorded for this clonotype. The rearrangement links TRBV7-3 to TRBJ2-5; TRBD1 matches at 8 bases. The CDR3 runs 14 residues. Trimming cost V 5 bases and J 4 bases; bases outside gene matches: 6. Germline V gene data show CDR1 as SGHTA and CDR2 as FQGTGA. CDR3 DNA: TGTGCCAGCAGCCAAACAGGGGGGCTAGAGACCCAGTACTTC. The encoded protein is CASSQTGGLETQYF.

This clonotype turned up a few times. The V and J genes are TRBV7-9 and TRBJ2-3; D is ambiguous. Germline V gene data show CDR1 as SEHNR and CDR2 as FQNEAQ (reference sequence). V was clipped by 0 bases and J by 5 bases, with 6 bases between them. The CDR3 loop spans 13 amino acids. The CDR3 nucleotides read TGTGCCAGCAGCTTAGCGGGTCTAGATACGCAGTATTTT. It encodes CASSLAGLDTQYF.

The V and J genes are TRBV10-2 and TRBJ1-4; maybe TRBD1 (5 bases). Trimming took 0 bases from V and 8 from J, leaving 10 bases between them. CDR3 length: 14 residues. CDR1 and CDR2 from the germline V gene are WSHSY and SAAADI. For the CDR3, the DNA is TGCGCCAGCAGTGAGTCGACTCGGGGGGAAAAACTGTTTTTT. Encoded protein: CASSESTRGEKLFF.

This clonotype has a handful of counts. The chain has TRBV3-1 and TRBJ2-1; 14 bases agree with TRBD2. J gave up 9 bases and V 0 bases, and 13 bases lay outside the gene matches. The CDR3 spans 19 residues. From germline, CDR1 is LGHDT and CDR2 YNNKEL (reference sequence). CDR3 residues: CASSQDPLRLAGGRVEQFF. DNA of the CDR3: TGTGCCAGCAGCCAAGATCCTCTCCGACTAGCGGGAGGGCGGGTTGAGCAGTTCTTC.

This clonotype has ten or more counts. The rearrangement joins TRBV7-9 to TRBJ2-7, with D possibly being TRBD2 (5 bases). The length of the CDR3 is 16 residues. CDR1 and CDR2 (germline): SEHNR, FQNEAQ (reference sequence). Trimming took 4 bases from V and 3 from J, leaving 19 bases between them. Here the CDR3 DNA reads TGTGCCAGCAGCTCAGACTTACGGGGTGGTGACTACGAGCAGTACTTC. Translation gives CASSSDLRGGDYEQYF.

This clonotype turned up a few times. V usage is TRBV5-1 and J usage is TRBJ2-3; TRBD1 matches 7 bases. Losses at the gene ends were 3 bases for V and 2 bases for J; bases not matched to a gene: 6. Per the germline V gene, CDR1 is SGHRS and CDR2 is YFSETQ. The CDR3 extends over 15 amino acids. The CDR3 loop reads CASSSGQRFTDTQYF. Here the CDR3 DNA reads TGCGCCAGCAGCTCGGGACAGAGGTTCACAGATACGCAGTATTTT.

This clonotype was counted at least ten times. The chain combines TRBV12-3 or TRBV12-4 with TRBJ2-7; 9 nucleotides line up with TRBD1. V lost 6 bases to trimming and J lost 7 bases; unmatched junction nucleotides: 13. The CDR3 runs 15 residues. The CDR3 sequence is CASSPRDRVMWEQYF. As DNA, the CDR3 is TGTGCCAGCAGCCCCCGGGACAGGGTGATGTGGGAGCAGTACTTC.

This sequence joins TRBV2 and TRBJ2-7; 7 bases fit TRBD1. The length of the CDR3 is 14 residues. After removal of 8 bases from V and 0 bases from J, the junction contained 7 bases not matched to a gene. From germline, CDR1 is SNHLY and CDR2 FYNNEI. The CDR3 loop is CASGTGVLSYEQYF. CDR3 sequence (DNA): TGTGCCAGCGGCACAGGGGTTCTCTCCTACGAGCAGTACTTC.

The chain couples TRBV20-1 to TRBJ1-2, with a weak D call TRBD1 (6 bases). The CDR3 length is 15 residues. Germline CDR1 DFQATT, CDR2 SNEGSKA (reference sequence). The ends were cut back, 5 bases at V and 4 bases at J, with 20 bases in the middle. CDR3 in amino acids: CSAVNQGMVIYGYTF. Written as DNA, the CDR3 is TGCAGTGCTGTGAATCAGGGGATGGTTATCTATGGCTACACCTTC.

The chain links TRBV2 to TRBJ2-2, with D unclear. From germline, CDR1 is SNHLY and CDR2 FYNNEI. Trimming pared 4 bases from V and 5 bases from J, leaving 8 bases between. The CDR3 spans 13 residues. The CDR3, as DNA: TGTGCCAGCAGTGTTTTATCGACCGGGGAGCTGTTTTTT. Translated, it gives CASSVLSTGELFF.

The chain employs TRBV11-2 and TRBJ2-1; a possible D gene is TRBD2 (5 bases). The CDR3 extends over 15 amino acids. The germline gives CDR1 SGHAT, CDR2 FQNNGV. Trimming removed 6 bases at V and 0 bases at J, with 12 bases between. DNA of the CDR3: TGTGCCAGCAGACCCGGGGTGAGCTCCTACAATGAGCAGTTCTTC. It yields the protein CASRPGVSSYNEQFF.

This clonotype was seen ten or more times. The chain carries TRBV28 and TRBJ2-7; a possible D gene is TRBD1 (6 bases). Trimming cost V 6 bases and J 3 bases, with 12 bases left between them. Germline V gene sequence: CDR1 MDHEN, CDR2 SYDVKM. The CDR3 length is 13 residues. The CDR3 DNA reads as TGTGCCAGCAGACCTACAGGGAACTACGAGCAGTACTTC. Its protein product is CASRPTGNYEQYF.

In its sample, this clonotype was seen many times. CDR3 residues: CASSLRGFGSYNEQFF. The CDR3 DNA is TGTGCCAGCAGTTTAAGGGGGTTTGGCTCCTACAATGAGCAGTTCTTC. The V and J genes are TRBV27 and TRBJ2-1, with a tentative D call TRBD1 (6 bases). The germline V gene has CDR1 MNHEY and CDR2 SMNVEV (reference sequence). The CDR3 contains 16 residues. V was shortened by 2 bases and J by 0 bases, with 11 bases between the two germline ends.